This TCR beta chain came from a study of high-grade serous ovarian cancer treatment subgroups. Clones were read by immunoSEQ multiplex PCR, and TCRdb kept only the in-frame ones, dropping some. The sample records 10,000 to 12,000 clones, about 70% being singletons. Broader study findings: Higher neoantigen levels went with greater TCR clonal relatedness.

From germline, CDR1 is LNHDA and CDR2 SQIVND (reference sequence). Between the trimmed V and J ends, which lost 6 bases and 7 bases, there was a span of 15 bases. The CDR3 length is 13 residues. Note on this clone: The target antigen is unknown.

Tumor samples were taken before definitive surgery or chemotherapy. The clonotype was recovered from a human donor with high-grade serous ovarian cancer. This chain links TRBV19 with TRBJ2-5; maybe TRBD1 (5 bases). Specimen: tumor tissue. Written as DNA, the CDR3 is TGTGCCAGTAGATCTGACAGTTGGGGGACCCAGTACTTC. Encoded protein: CASRSDSWGTQYF.